Listed below are T cell receptor beta chains from one sample, sequenced in a study of Graves' ophthalmopathy and Graves' hyperthyroidism. TCRdb passed the multiplex PCR reads through MiXCR, listing each CDR3 protein once. The table has 350,000 or so distinct CDR3 sequences, about a sixth seen once; the top ten hold 10% to 15%. Sequenced input: peripheral blood. These TCRs come from an adult man with Graves' ophthalmopathy. Each CDR3 is given without its conserved first and last residue. Clone size is shown for a subset of rows, as once, few, many or a class of expanded clone.

SATGKGVPITEAF TRBV20-1 many 13 TRBJ1-1
SARPGLAVETQY TRBV20-1 many 12 TRBJ2-5
ATPRFPSLNTEAF TRBV11-3 many 13 TRBJ1-1
ASTPQDYGYT TRBV28 - 10 TRBJ1-2
ASSEFGGSTYEQY TRBV6-1 many 13 TRBJ2-7
ASSEQTYSNQPQH TRBV6-1 many 13 TRBJ1-5
ASSPQDRGLMNTEAF TRBV12-3/TRBV12-4 many 15 TRBJ1-1
ASTEPAEQVQY TRBV28 few 11 TRBJ2-7
ACSRLTGTGTMNTEAF TRBV18 - 16 TRBJ1-1
ASSLSWQETQY TRBV5-1 many 11 TRBJ2-5
ASSPTGDKRNGYT TRBV6-1 few 13 TRBJ1-2
ASRTGASGEYEQY TRBV6-1 - 13 TRBJ2-7
ASSLDVALSSYEQY TRBV11-2 many 14 TRBJ2-7
ATRTGSGNTIY TRBV10-3 many 11 TRBJ1-3
AWSGAGTGTDEQY TRBV30 few 13 TRBJ2-7
ASRIGQGRTEAF TRBV6-1 - 12 TRBJ1-1
ASSLDAGGANVLT TRBV5-1 - 13 TRBJ2-6
SARDLQRVIYGYT TRBV20-1 many 13 TRBJ1-2
ASSPGTGGVYTEAF TRBV18 many 14 TRBJ1-1
ASNPQGNTEAF TRBV12-3/TRBV12-4 many 11 TRBJ1-1
ASKRPTGNTGELF TRBV6-1 many 13 TRBJ2-2
ASSRSDYIAYGYT TRBV6-1 many 13 TRBJ1-2
SARGGSRYGYT TRBV20-1 many 11 TRBJ1-2
ASSLQTSGGSNTQY TRBV11-2 many 14 TRBJ2-3
ASRVRREHYEQY TRBV6-1 many 12 TRBJ2-7
SARAPPGVYGYT TRBV20-1 many 12 TRBJ1-2
SARAVNTEAF TRBV20-1 many 10 TRBJ1-1
ASSLADRFAYNSPLH TRBV7-9 many 15 TRBJ1-6
ASRGNRDRGNIQY TRBV2 many 13 TRBJ2-4
ASSEQTGFQETQY TRBV7-3 many 13 TRBJ2-5
ASSQPDRRRRNQPQH TRBV28 - 15 TRBJ1-5
ASSILTSGEETQY TRBV7-9 - 13 TRBJ2-5
ASSYPRQGGATEAF TRBV6-2/TRBV6-3 - 14 TRBJ1-1
ASSEVGLAGNEQY TRBV6-1 many 13 TRBJ2-7
ASSFREGTQY TRBV19 few 10 TRBJ2-5
ASTGGAASGELF TRBV6-1 many 12 TRBJ2-2
ASSRDRDGNYGYT TRBV28 many 13 TRBJ1-2
ASRDSGGARETQY TRBV6-1 many 13 TRBJ2-5
ASSYDQGSQY TRBV6-2/TRBV6-3 many 10 TRBJ2-7
AWTLPGYHEQY TRBV30 many 11 TRBJ2-7
ASSLLSGLAGPYEQY TRBV28 many 15 TRBJ2-7